The T cell receptor beta chain described here comes from a study of T cell responses to AZD1222 COVID-19 vaccine (dated by TCRdb to the early 2020s). Regarding the complete study: AZD1222 recipients given second doses at about 4 weeks or at about 12 weeks were pooled, since spike-specific TCR depth and breadth were not found to differ between the two schedules. Enrollment into the trials was organized by age into subgroups of 18-55, 56-69 and 70-plus years, and those subgroups contained roughly 150, 30 and 60 TCR-sequenced participants, respectively. TCR sequencing was performed for approximately 240 trial participants, of whom about 200 were given two doses of AZD1222 and around 25 were given two doses of MenACWY control vaccine. The paper's findings and limits, for the study overall: After two AZD1222 doses, both the breadth and the depth of spike-specific TCRs were significantly higher than at day 0 and than in MenACWY recipients. Most participants were white British and females outnumbered males, and the authors suggested that clonal diversity may have been underestimated. The 56-69-year group was small, and its depth increase did not reach significance, likely because of low power. Vaccine-associated CD4 TCRs spanned the whole spike protein, with dominant responses in regions 160-218 and 743-854. Because no samples from the day 14 peak response were available, repertoires could be characterized only after the peak T cell response. Epitopes outside the regions mutated in the B.1.351 and B.1.1.7 variants were reportedly recognized by nearly half of the unique spike-specific TCRs. Conclusions about previously exposed vaccinees are limited, since just five or six AZD1222 recipients were seropositive for SARS-CoV-2 at baseline.

The time point tag for this specimen amounts to: baseline before first vaccination. Vaccinee samples were obtained from the UK trials COV001 and COV002, which included a single-blind randomized controlled phase 2/3 trial of AZD1222 (ChAdOx1 nCoV-19) in healthy adults. Trial participant PBMC samples were collected at day 0 and day 28 after the second dose for TCRbeta chain sequencing. According to the germline V gene (reference sequence), CDR1 reads MNHEY and CDR2 reads SMNVEV. Cut back by 5 bases and 7 bases, the V and J ends lie 12 bases apart. From its cysteine to its phenylalanine, the CDR3 spans 13 amino acids. Only the CDR3 region is kept as DNA, spanning 39 bases read in frame from base 1. The CDR3 regions of human TCRbeta chains were subjected to immunosequencing. In the original analysis: TCRs in the repertoires were compared against a reference library of SARS-CoV-2-specific TCRs that had been generated with the MIRA antigen-specificity platform. Breadth meant the fraction of unique TCRs that were SARS-CoV-2-associated, whereas depth meant the fraction of total T cells that were SARS-CoV-2-associated. Using the MIRA data, every spike-specific TCR was mapped to the spike region that the TCR reacted to and assigned to either a CD4 or a CD8 class. Log10-transformed breadth and depth values were compared by one-way ANOVA with Sidak's multiple comparisons tests. TCRdb took over this immuneACCESS table, retaining in-frame rearrangements with V and J assigned. Such tables are incomplete; in checked studies, under half of the missing clones stem from an unresolved V gene, and the remainder is unexplained. The DNA was the basis for D and trimming; V, J and clone size are from that table. The sample yields roughly 120,000 clones; around 89% were counted once. The ten largest clonotypes hold approximately 4.5% of the sample.

Regarding this clone: The antigen it binds to is not known. No much larger clone exists at a distance of one base, and base qualities are not known.

Sample: peripheral blood, taken on day 0 of AZD1222 vaccination. The V and J segments used are TRBV27 and TRBJ1-5; no confident D gene assignment can be made. This receptor was identified in an adult in good health. The nucleotide sequence reads TGTGCCAGCAGTCCTCGATGGGAGCAGCCCCAGCATTTT. This is translated as CASSPRWEQPQHF.